Reported below is one TCR beta chain. The target of this receptor is not known. No base quality values were provided; no much bigger clone lies one nucleotide off. V is pared back by 0 bases and J by 9 bases, with 4 bases lying between the germline termini. The germline V gene gives CDR1 as SGHDT and CDR2 as YYEEEE. Reading from cysteine to phenylalanine, the CDR3 counts 11 amino acids. The retained sequence is limited to the CDR3, 33 bases, with the frame set at the first base. Library creation used the immunoSEQ multiplex PCR assay. For the multiplex PCR, a mixture combining 60 forward primers for TCR Vbeta segments and 13 reverse primers for TCR Jbeta segments was used. A multiplex PCR assay on genomic DNA amplified the CDR3 region of rearranged TCR beta genes. The Illumina HiSeq System was used to sequence the amplified TCR beta libraries as 87-base-pair reads. As for the original processing: Across the roughly 700 repertoires, a later analysis counted tens of millions of unique TCR beta chains, around 10 million of which were shared by at least two donors. Raw reads were error-corrected and collapsed into unique sequences by a nearest-neighbor algorithm in which closely related sequences were merged to remove PCR and sequencing errors. CDR3 sequences were aligned to IMGT reference sequences to assign V, D and J gene segments. Each retained sequence needed at least a six-nucleotide match to both a V gene segment and a J gene segment. A rearrangement counted as productive if the CDR3 had no stop codons and remained in frame with V and J, and every other rearrangement counted as non-productive. CDR3 was defined by IMGT convention, running from the second conserved V-encoded cysteine to the conserved J-encoded phenylalanine. Sequences without an unambiguous match to a single V gene segment were excluded from the earlier analysis of several hundred of the donors. In an earlier analysis of some 590 of the donors, V segments were called functional above 56.7% productive rearrangements and were called segregating when the between-donor standard deviation exceeded 5%. A statistical classification framework was built for diagnosing cytomegalovirus status from the catalog of TCR beta chain sequences. In a later analysis, V and J genes were assigned by comparing TCR nucleotide sequences against IMGT/GENE-DB human TR gene sequences. In a later analysis, CDR3 sequences and most-parsimonious VDJ recombination scenarios were assigned using the TCRdist pipeline. A later analysis defined each TCR beta chain by its CDR3 amino acid sequence plus V-gene family, and excluded reads lacking a unique V-gene family. A later analysis removed nearly 600 highly shared, low-generation-probability nucleotide sequences to deal with suspected cross-contamination and a sequencing artifact. In a later analysis, a clonal expansion index for each public chain was calculated from normalized within-repertoire ranks of inferred template counts. Generation probabilities in a later analysis came from a VDJ recombination model fitted to out-of-frame rearrangements, and those results were checked against IGoR. In a later analysis, TCR-TCR, TCR-HLA and TCR-CMV co-occurrence was scored with hypergeometric tests, and a repertoire-size bias correction was applied to TCR pairs. In a later analysis, false discovery rates were estimated by permuting HLA or CMV assignments 20 times. In a later analysis, co-occurring TCRs were grouped using DBSCAN, and TCRdist sequence similarity was added for clustering within HLA-allele-positive subsets. Repertoires with fewer than 30,000 or more than 120,000 public chains were left out of co-occurrence clustering, as were a handful of repertoires with anomalous nucleotide sharing. The immuneACCESS repertoire file appears here via TCRdb, limited to in-frame rearrangements. These files lack a portion of the clones; in checked studies, under half of the deficit traces to unresolved V genes, and the cause of the others is not known. The V and J calls and clone size are taken from that table; D and trimming were inferred from the DNA. The sample table contains around 160,000 clones; only one count was recorded for approximately 83% of them. The top ten hold more than 1.5% of the sample.

The sample originates from a study of cytomegalovirus exposure and HLA in healthy donors (dated by TCRdb to 2016 to 2017). Context from the whole study: An earlier analysis of more than 550 of the donors reported 250 to 350 Gb of sequence data and around 110 million unique TCR beta sequences obtained from around 180 million T cells. All discovery cohort repertoires had been generated on a single sequencing platform. Using immunosequencing, the study profiled T cell repertoires from 500 to 800 subjects and related those repertoires to cytomegalovirus serostatus. The genetic ancestry cluster associated with self-reported Caucasian donors included about four fifths of the 398 genotyped donors. Typing coverage varied by locus: roughly 629-640 donors for A, B, C, DRB1 and DQB1; approximately 520 for DQA1; some 610 for DPA1; 450 to 480 for DPB1. The study combined high-throughput TCR immunosequencing, statistical association of individual TCRs with disease status, and machine learning to predict cytomegalovirus infection status. To decide whether each TCR beta V gene segment behaved as functional or pseudogenic, an earlier analysis of some 600 of the donors relied on high-throughput TCR beta sequencing. Because of strong linkage in the cohort, five DR-DQ haplotypes were treated as single units for association and clustering. A later analysis re-analyzed previously published TCR beta repertoires from several hundred donors and added high-resolution HLA genotyping to study TCR occurrence patterns. HLA typing included class I and class II loci at four-digit resolution. The study aimed to test whether cataloging public T cell receptors could reveal signatures of past pathogen exposure. Donor age, sex, ethnicity and CMV serostatus were compiled alongside the repertoire data. A later genetic analysis used genome-wide SNP genotypes for about three fifths of the roughly 700 donors, treating that subset as a discovery cohort. An early release covering around 630 HLA-typed donors comprised about 300 gigabases of sequencing data and tens of millions of unique TCR sequences. Among approximately 370 genotyped donors of the cohort, an average of about 240,000 unique TCR beta nucleotide sequences was sequenced per donor, of which about 20% were non-productive. Besides the first cohort of roughly 660 subjects, a separate validation cohort made up of over 95 different subjects was used. The later analysis used no new phenotypic data to find candidate immune exposures, relying instead on TCR beta sequences and their occurrence across donors.

In total, approximately 700 healthy bone marrow donors made up the cohort. All cohort members were sampled while nominally healthy, although unrecorded immune exposures were likely present. The donor tested CMV seronegative and was one of the 352 seronegative cohort members. A peripheral blood sample was collected from each donor, and TCR beta sequencing was performed on peripheral blood mononuclear cells. The Qiagen DNeasy Blood Extraction Kit was used to extract genomic DNA from the blood cell samples. Study-wide findings and limitations: At a false discovery rate of 0.05, a later analysis linked under 20,000 TCR beta sequences to specific HLA alleles. Because HLA typing was missing for some donors at each locus, association tests included only the typed subset. A later analysis found that most CMV-associated TCR beta chains appeared HLA-restricted, with HLA associations seemingly driven largely by CMV exposure. The cohort was sequenced for TCR beta chains only, and without alpha or paired-chain data the features that could be detected were limited. An earlier analysis of approximately 530 of the donors showed that most TCR beta V segments appeared in productive rearrangements either about 90% or about 30% of the time, which broadly matched IMGT annotations. The study listed 164 TCR beta chains as associated with cytomegalovirus. In a later genetic analysis, a missense DCLRE1C variant was associated with V-gene and J-gene trimming of TCR beta chains, and the association was replicated in an independent cohort. In vitro tests confirmed that a few of the cytomegalovirus-associated TCR beta chains recognize cytomegalovirus antigens. The presence/absence analyses assumed that sequencing depth was roughly uniform across donors, and that assumption may not be true. Some IMGT-functional V segments, including TRBV6-2 and TRBV6-3, could not be told apart with the 87-base-pair reads, so those segments were excluded. Strong co-occurrence of HLA alleles, especially DR and DQ, made assigning TCR associations to individual alleles difficult. In a later analysis, HLA-associated TCR beta chains were found to be more clonally expanded and to have lower generation probabilities than equally common non-associated chains. Several of the top co-occurrence clusters appeared to be linked to parvovirus B19, influenza, CMV and Epstein-Barr virus, according to a later analysis. While some public TCRs were present in many individuals, most TCR sequences turned up only very rarely across donors. The sequencing pipeline was judged likely to have produced a cluster of highly shared sequence variants as a technical artifact. According to the authors, the approach could potentially be generalized to other disease states and immunological phenotypes. Some 15 rarely observed V segments, including chromosome 9 orphons, were excluded from the earlier analysis of a few hundred of the donors because counts were too low. Linkage disequilibrium might explain the correlated functional status among segregating V segments, but an unknown experimental factor could not be excluded. CMV serostatus was the only immune exposure information available for the cohort. In a later genetic analysis, fewer N-insertions in productive TCRs were reported among donors in an Asian-associated ancestry cluster than the approximately 710-donor mean. In a later analysis, TCR association rates were found to vary across HLA loci, with the most associated TCRs seen for DRB1 alleles and the fewest for HLA-C alleles. A further reported finding was that TCR beta sequences accurately predicted the HLA-A and HLA-B alleles for most subjects in the first cohort. Cytomegalovirus status was reported to be diagnosed by the classifier with high specificity and sensitivity in both the original and validation cohorts.

The receptor comes from a woman aged 18-35 years in good health and CMV-seronegative. The sequenced sample was PBMCs. The rearrangement combines TRBV5-6 with TRBJ2-1; the D gene cannot be resolved reliably. CDR3 region: CASSLVVEQFF. The DNA sequence follows: TGTGCCAGCAGCTTGGTCGTTGAGCAGTTCTTC.